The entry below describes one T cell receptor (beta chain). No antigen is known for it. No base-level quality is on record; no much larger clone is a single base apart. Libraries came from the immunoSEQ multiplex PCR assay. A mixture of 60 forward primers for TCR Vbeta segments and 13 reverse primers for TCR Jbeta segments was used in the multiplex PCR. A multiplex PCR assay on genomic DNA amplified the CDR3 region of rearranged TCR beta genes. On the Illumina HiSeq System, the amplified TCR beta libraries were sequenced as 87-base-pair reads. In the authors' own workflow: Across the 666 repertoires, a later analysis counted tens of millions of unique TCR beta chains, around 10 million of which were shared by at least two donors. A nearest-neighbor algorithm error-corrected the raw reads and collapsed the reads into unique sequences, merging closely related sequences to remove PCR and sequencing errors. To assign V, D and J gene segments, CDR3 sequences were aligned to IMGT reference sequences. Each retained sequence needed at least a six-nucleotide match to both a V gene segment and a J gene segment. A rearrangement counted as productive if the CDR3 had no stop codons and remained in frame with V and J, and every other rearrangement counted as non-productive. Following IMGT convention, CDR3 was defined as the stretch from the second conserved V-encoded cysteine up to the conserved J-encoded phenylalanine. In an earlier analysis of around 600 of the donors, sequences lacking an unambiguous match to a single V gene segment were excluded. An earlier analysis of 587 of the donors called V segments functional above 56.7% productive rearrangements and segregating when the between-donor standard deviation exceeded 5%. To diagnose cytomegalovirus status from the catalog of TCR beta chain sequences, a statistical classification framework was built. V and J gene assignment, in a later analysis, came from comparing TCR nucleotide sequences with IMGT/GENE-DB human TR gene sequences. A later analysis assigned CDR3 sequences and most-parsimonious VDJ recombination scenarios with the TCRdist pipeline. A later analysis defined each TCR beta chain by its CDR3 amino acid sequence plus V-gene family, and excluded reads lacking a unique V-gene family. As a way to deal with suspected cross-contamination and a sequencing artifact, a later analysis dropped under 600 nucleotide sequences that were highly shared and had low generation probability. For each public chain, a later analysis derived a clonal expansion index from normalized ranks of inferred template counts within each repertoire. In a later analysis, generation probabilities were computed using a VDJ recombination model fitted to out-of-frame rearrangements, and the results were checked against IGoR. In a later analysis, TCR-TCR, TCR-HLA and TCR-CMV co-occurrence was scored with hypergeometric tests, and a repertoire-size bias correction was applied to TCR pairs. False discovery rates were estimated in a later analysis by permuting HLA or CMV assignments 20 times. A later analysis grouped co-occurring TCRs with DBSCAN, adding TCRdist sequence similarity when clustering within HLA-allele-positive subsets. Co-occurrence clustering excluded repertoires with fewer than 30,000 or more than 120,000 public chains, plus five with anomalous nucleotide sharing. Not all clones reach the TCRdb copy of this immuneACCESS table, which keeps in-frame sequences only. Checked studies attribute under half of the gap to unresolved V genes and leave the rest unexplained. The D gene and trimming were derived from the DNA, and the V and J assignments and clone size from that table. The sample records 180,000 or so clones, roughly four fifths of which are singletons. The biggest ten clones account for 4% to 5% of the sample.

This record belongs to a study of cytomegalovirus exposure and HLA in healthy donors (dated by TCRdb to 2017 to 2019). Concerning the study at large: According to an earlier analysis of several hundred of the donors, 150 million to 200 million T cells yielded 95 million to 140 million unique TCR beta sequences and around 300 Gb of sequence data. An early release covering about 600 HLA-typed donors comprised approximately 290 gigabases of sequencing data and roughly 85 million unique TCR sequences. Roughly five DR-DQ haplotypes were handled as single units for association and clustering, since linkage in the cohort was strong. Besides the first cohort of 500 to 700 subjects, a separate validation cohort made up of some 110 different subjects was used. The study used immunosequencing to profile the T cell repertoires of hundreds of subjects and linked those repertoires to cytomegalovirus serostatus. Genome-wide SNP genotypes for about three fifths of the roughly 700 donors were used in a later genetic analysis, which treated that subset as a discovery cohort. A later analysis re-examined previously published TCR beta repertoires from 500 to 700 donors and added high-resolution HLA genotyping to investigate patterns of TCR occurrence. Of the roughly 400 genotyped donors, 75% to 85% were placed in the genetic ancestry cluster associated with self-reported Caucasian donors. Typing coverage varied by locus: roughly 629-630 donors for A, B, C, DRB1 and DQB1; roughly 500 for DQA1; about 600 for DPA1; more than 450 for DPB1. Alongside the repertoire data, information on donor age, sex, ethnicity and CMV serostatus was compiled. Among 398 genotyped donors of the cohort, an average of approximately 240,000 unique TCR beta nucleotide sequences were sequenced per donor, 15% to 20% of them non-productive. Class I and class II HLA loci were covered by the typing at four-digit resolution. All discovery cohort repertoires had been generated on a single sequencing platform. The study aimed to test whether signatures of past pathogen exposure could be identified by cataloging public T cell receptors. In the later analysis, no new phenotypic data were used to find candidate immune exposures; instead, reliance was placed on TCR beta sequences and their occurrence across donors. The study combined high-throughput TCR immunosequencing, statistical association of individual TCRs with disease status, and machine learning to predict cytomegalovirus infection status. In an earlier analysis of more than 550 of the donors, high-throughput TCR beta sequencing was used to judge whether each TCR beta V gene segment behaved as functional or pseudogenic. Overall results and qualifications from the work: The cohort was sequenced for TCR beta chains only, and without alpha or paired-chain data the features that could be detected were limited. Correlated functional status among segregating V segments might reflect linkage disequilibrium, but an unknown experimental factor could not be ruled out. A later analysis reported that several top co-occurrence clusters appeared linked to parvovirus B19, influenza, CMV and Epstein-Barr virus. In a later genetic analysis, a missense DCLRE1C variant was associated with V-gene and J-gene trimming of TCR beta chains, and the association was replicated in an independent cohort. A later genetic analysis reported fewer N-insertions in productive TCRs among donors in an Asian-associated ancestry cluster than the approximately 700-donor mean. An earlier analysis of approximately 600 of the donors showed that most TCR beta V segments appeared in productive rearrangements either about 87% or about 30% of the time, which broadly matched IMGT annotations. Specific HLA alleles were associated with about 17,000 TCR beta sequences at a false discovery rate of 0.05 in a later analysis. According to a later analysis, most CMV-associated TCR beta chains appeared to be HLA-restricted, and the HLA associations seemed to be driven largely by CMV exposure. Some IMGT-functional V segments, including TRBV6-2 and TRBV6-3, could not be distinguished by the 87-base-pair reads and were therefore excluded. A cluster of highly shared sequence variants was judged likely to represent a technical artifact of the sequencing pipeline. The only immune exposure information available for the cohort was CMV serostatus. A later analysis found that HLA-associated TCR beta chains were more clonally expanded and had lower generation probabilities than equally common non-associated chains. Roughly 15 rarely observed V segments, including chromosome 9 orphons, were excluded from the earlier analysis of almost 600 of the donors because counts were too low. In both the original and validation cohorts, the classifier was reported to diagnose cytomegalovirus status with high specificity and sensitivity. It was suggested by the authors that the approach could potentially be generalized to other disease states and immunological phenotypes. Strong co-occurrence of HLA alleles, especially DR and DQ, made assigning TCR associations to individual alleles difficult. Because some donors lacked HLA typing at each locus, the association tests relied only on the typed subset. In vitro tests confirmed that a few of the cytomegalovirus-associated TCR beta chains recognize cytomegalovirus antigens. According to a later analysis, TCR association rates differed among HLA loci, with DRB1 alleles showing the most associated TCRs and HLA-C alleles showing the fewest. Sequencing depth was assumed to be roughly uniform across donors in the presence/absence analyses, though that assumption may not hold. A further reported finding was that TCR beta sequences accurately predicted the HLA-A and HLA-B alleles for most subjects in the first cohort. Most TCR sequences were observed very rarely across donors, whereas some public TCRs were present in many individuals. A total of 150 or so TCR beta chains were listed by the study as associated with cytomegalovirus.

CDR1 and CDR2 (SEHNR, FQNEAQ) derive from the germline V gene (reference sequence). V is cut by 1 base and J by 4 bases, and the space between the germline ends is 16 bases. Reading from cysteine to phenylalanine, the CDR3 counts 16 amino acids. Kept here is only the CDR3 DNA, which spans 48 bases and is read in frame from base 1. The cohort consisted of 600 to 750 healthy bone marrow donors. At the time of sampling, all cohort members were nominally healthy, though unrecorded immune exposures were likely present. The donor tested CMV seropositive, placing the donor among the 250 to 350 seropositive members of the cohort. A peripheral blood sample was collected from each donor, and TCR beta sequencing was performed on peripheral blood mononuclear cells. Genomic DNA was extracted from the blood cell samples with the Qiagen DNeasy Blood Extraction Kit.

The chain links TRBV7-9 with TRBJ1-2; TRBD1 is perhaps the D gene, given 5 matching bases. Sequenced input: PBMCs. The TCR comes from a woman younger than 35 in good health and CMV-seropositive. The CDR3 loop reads CASSLGGEYNAYGYTF. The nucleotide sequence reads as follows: TGTGCCAGCAGCTTAGGGGGGGAATATAATGCCTATGGCTACACCTTC.